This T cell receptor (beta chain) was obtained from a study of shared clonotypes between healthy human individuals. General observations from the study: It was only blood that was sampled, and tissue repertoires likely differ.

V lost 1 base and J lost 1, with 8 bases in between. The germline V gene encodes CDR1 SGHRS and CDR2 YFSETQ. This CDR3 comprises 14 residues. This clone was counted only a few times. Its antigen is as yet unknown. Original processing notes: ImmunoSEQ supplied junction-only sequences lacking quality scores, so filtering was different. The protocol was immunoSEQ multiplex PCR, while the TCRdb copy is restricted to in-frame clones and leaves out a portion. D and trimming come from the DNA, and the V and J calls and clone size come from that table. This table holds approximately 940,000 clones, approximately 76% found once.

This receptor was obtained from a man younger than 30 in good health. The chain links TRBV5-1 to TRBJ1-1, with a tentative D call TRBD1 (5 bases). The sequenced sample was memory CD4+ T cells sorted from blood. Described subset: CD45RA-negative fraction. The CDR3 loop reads CASSLQGRNTEAFF. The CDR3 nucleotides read TGCGCCAGCAGCTTGCAGGGCCGGAACACTGAAGCTTTCTTT.